This is a list of T cell receptor beta chains from one sample in a study of cytotoxic CD8 clonotypes in ibrutinib-treated CLL. The assay was immunoSEQ multiplex PCR, and TCRdb's table has in-frame clones only and misses some. Among around 40,000 clones listed, under 80% were seen once. Sequences were derived from PBMCs, sampled at disease progression, from a patient treated with ibrutinib. The receptors shown here come from a human donor with chronic lymphocytic leukemia. The CDR3 runs from the conserved cysteine through the conserved F or W. The D gene is left open where the match is weak. Clone size is shown for a subset of rows, as once, few, many or a class of expanded clone.

clone_size,j_call,v_call,cdr3_length,d_call,cdr3_aa,cdr3_nt
-,TRBJ2-3,TRBV5-5,13,-,CASTGGAYNTQYF,TGTGCCAGCACGGGCGGGGCCTATAATACGCAGTATTTT
-,TRBJ1-4,TRBV6-5,14,-,CASSYVGVGEKLFF,TGTGCCAGCAGCTATGTGGGGGTTGGGGAAAAACTGTTTTTT
few,TRBJ1-5,TRBV6-4,15,TRBD1,CASSPGQGEGQPQHF,TGTGCCAGCAGTCCGGGACAGGGGGAAGGTCAGCCCCAGCATTTT
-,TRBJ2-7,TRBV28,13,-,CASRSWQGPEQYF,TGTGCCAGCAGGTCCTGGCAGGGTCCCGAGCAGTACTTC
-,TRBJ2-5,TRBV5-1,13,-,CASSSNPQETQYF,TGCGCCAGCAGCTCCAATCCTCAAGAGACCCAGTACTTC
-,TRBJ2-1,TRBV18,13,TRBD1,CASSPPAGGEQFF,TGTGCCAGCTCACCCCCGGCAGGGGGTGAGCAGTTCTTC
-,TRBJ1-1,TRBV4-1,18,TRBD1,CASSQGGTGGAGGTEAFF,TGCGCCAGCAGCCAAGGTGGGACAGGGGGCGCCGGGGGAACTGAAGCTTTCTTT
-,TRBJ2-7,TRBV6-5,15,TRBD2,CASSYGGPVGGEQYF,TGTGCCAGCAGTTACGGAGGTCCGGTCGGGGGGGAGCAGTACTTC
few,TRBJ1-5,TRBV19,17,TRBD1,CASSIWTGGRIGQPQHF,TGTGCCAGTAGTATCTGGACAGGGGGTCGAATTGGTCAGCCCCAGCATTTT
few,TRBJ2-7,TRBV5-4,14,-,CASSPDRREYEQYF,TGTGCCAGCAGCCCGGACCGTAGGGAGTACGAGCAGTACTTC
once,TRBJ2-2,TRBV10-3,16,TRBD1,CAIKQGAHTDTGELFF,TGTGCCATAAAACAGGGGGCGCATACGGACACCGGGGAGCTGTTTTTT
-,TRBJ2-5,TRBV30,14,TRBD2,CAWSVGAGFETQYF,TGTGCCTGGAGTGTAGGAGCGGGGTTTGAGACCCAGTACTTC
-,TRBJ1-1,TRBV7-9,13,-,CASSSRTNTEAFF,TGTGCCAGCAGCTCCCGCACGAACACTGAAGCTTTCTTT
-,TRBJ2-7,TRBV7-9,15,TRBD2,CASSLGAGGGYEQYF,TGTGCCAGCAGCTTAGGAGCGGGGGGCGGTTACGAGCAGTACTTC
-,TRBJ1-1,TRBV19,14,-,CASRSVERNTEAFF,TGTGCCAGTAGATCGGTGGAGAGGAACACTGAAGCTTTCTTT
-,TRBJ2-7,TRBV25-1,16,TRBD2,CASSEREREGLDEQYF,TGTGCCAGCAGTGAAAGAGAGCGGGAGGGCCTCGACGAGCAGTACTTC
-,TRBJ1-2,TRBV5-4,15,TRBD1,CASSYPGQGHYGYTF,TGTGCCAGCAGCTATCCGGGACAGGGCCACTATGGCTACACCTTC
-,TRBJ2-2,TRBV7-6,17,TRBD2,CASSFAPSGVSTGELFF,TGTGCCAGCAGCTTCGCGCCCAGCGGGGTGTCGACCGGGGAGCTGTTTTTT
few,TRBJ1-2,TRBV20-1,11,TRBD1,CSADREGGYTF,TGCAGTGCTGACAGGGAGGGTGGCTACACCTTC
-,TRBJ2-3,TRBV27,16,-,CASSPLVQGGTDTQYF,TGTGCCAGCAGTCCCCTGGTCCAGGGCGGCACAGATACGCAGTATTTT
-,TRBJ2-7,TRBV5-1,12,-,CASSLGGHEQYF,TGCGCCAGCAGCTTGGGTGGCCACGAGCAGTACTTC
-,TRBJ1-2,TRBV5-6,14,TRBD1,CASSFGQGIYGYTF,TGTGCCAGCAGCTTCGGACAGGGGATCTATGGCTACACCTTC
-,TRBJ1-4,TRBV27,13,TRBD1,CASRDRADEKLFF,TGTGCCAGCCGGGACAGGGCTGATGAAAAACTGTTTTTT
-,TRBJ2-1,TRBV28,17,-,CASSFYHPDRSYNEQFF,TGTGCCAGCAGTTTTTATCACCCTGACAGGAGTTACAATGAGCAGTTCTTC
-,TRBJ1-5,TRBV18,14,-,CASSPARGNQPQHF,TGTGCCAGCTCACCCGCCAGGGGCAATCAGCCCCAGCATTTT
-,TRBJ1-1,TRBV10-2,16,-,CASTDRRGTKDTEAFF,TGCGCCAGCACCGACAGGAGGGGGACGAAGGACACTGAAGCTTTCTTT
-,TRBJ2-5,TRBV6-6,15,TRBD1,CASSFSTGTQETQYF,TGTGCCAGCAGTTTTTCGACAGGGACCCAAGAGACCCAGTACTTC
-,TRBJ2-7,TRBV5-5,15,TRBD2,CASSFSWEGPYEQYF,TGTGCCAGCAGCTTTTCGTGGGAGGGCCCTTACGAGCAGTACTTC
-,TRBJ2-2,TRBV5-1,16,-,CASSLGRGASTGELFF,TGCGCCAGCAGCTTGGGAAGGGGGGCCAGCACCGGGGAGCTGTTTTTT
once,TRBJ1-1,TRBV7-9,15,TRBD1,CASSSDRGGGTEAFF,TGTGCCAGCAGCTCCGACAGGGGCGGGGGCACTGAAGCTTTCTTT
-,TRBJ2-1,TRBV5-1,17,TRBD2,CASSLGSSGSSYNEQFF,TGCGCCAGCAGCTTGGGATCTAGCGGGAGTTCCTACAATGAGCAGTTCTTC
-,TRBJ1-2,TRBV5-1,15,TRBD1,CASSLEGRGNYGYTF,TGCGCCAGCAGCTTGGAAGGCAGGGGGAACTATGGCTACACCTTC
-,TRBJ1-1,TRBV30,16,TRBD1,CAWSSPTTGENTEAFF,TGTGCCTGGAGTTCTCCTACGACAGGGGAAAACACTGAAGCTTTCTTT
-,TRBJ2-3,TRBV28,12,-,CASSRWGDTQYF,TGTGCCAGCAGTCGATGGGGCGATACGCAGTATTTT
few,TRBJ1-6,TRBV4-2,15,-,CASSQEEGYNSPLHF,TGTGCCAGCAGCCAAGAGGAGGGTTATAATTCACCCCTCCACTTT
-,TRBJ2-1,TRBV5-1,16,TRBD1,CASSVTLPAGGDEQFF,TGCGCCAGCAGCGTGACCTTACCCGCAGGGGGCGATGAGCAGTTCTTC
-,TRBJ2-7,TRBV10-3,16,TRBD1,CAISEPRHNRGYEQYF,TGTGCCATCAGTGAGCCAAGACATAACAGGGGGTACGAGCAGTACTTC
-,TRBJ1-3,TRBV5-1,18,-,CASSLSGVSGGRGNTIYF,TGCGCCAGCAGCTTGTCGGGCGTGTCGGGGGGCCGTGGAAACACCATATATTTT
-,TRBJ1-2,TRBV29-1,13,-,CSVGDGKYYGYTF,TGCAGCGTTGGGGACGGAAAATACTATGGCTACACCTTC
-,TRBJ2-1,TRBV25-1,18,TRBD1,CASSAKASGGGSYNEQFF,TGTGCCAGCAGTGCTAAGGCTTCAGGGGGTGGCTCCTACAATGAGCAGTTCTTC
-,TRBJ1-2,TRBV28,12,-,CASSPETFGYTF,TGTGCCAGCAGTCCGGAGACATTTGGCTACACCTTC
-,TRBJ2-7,TRBV4-1,13,-,CASSRAGSHEQYF,TGCGCCAGCAGCCGGGCAGGGTCCCACGAGCAGTACTTC
-,TRBJ1-2,TRBV18,14,-,CASSPTSSFYGYTF,TGTGCCAGCTCCCCGACATCATCATTCTATGGCTACACCTTC
few,TRBJ1-2,TRBV7-9,13,-,CASSLGEGYGYTF,TGTGCCAGCAGCTTAGGAGAAGGGTATGGCTACACCTTC
once,TRBJ2-5,TRBV11-2,14,-,CASSLPGEGRTQYF,TGTGCCAGCAGCTTACCAGGGGAGGGGCGGACCCAGTACTTC
-,TRBJ2-7,TRBV13,13,TRBD1,CASTLGQGYEQYF,TGTGCCAGCACCCTAGGACAGGGGTACGAGCAGTACTTC
once,TRBJ2-3,TRBV6-5,15,-,CASSYSGFSTDTQYF,TGTGCCAGCAGTTACTCCGGCTTTAGCACAGATACGCAGTATTTT
-,TRBJ2-5,TRBV18,16,TRBD1,CASSPPGQGGSETQYF,TGTGCCAGCTCACCACCGGGACAGGGGGGCTCGGAGACCCAGTACTTC
-,TRBJ2-7,TRBV6-5,14,-,CASSPDRSSYEQYF,TGTGCCAGCAGTCCCGACAGAAGCTCCTACGAGCAGTACTTC
-,TRBJ2-7,TRBV30,12,-,CAWSFQGGEQYF,TGTGCCTGGAGTTTCCAGGGGGGCGAGCAGTACTTC
few,TRBJ1-1,TRBV7-9,18,TRBD1,CASSSSLTGQGLDTEAFF,TGTGCCAGCAGCTCGTCCCTTACGGGACAGGGTTTGGACACTGAAGCTTTCTTT
-,TRBJ1-1,TRBV6-1,15,-,CASSENLRANTEAFF,TGTGCCAGCAGTGAAAACCTGAGGGCGAACACTGAAGCTTTCTTT
-,TRBJ2-1,TRBV19,12,-,CATQAGPNEQFF,TGTGCCACCCAGGCGGGGCCCAATGAGCAGTTCTTC
-,TRBJ1-3,TRBV25-1,18,TRBD1,CASSGHTGTGEYGNTIYF,TGTGCCAGCAGTGGACATACAGGGACAGGGGAGTATGGAAACACCATATATTTT
-,TRBJ2-3,TRBV4-2,15,-,CASSQDLQLTDTQYF,TGTGCCAGCAGCCAAGACTTACAGCTCACAGATACGCAGTATTTT
few,TRBJ2-7,TRBV19,16,-,CASTARGTGGLNEQYF,TGTGCCAGTACCGCCAGGGGTACGGGAGGCTTGAACGAGCAGTACTTC
-,TRBJ1-1,TRBV29-1,13,-,CSVAGFMNTEAFF,TGCAGCGTTGCGGGATTTATGAACACTGAAGCTTTCTTT
-,TRBJ2-1,TRBV11-2,15,-,CASSLGLLAYNEQFF,TGTGCCAGCAGCTTGGGACTCCTCGCGTACAATGAGCAGTTCTTC
-,TRBJ1-5,TRBV19,14,-,CASSVSQSNQPQHF,TGTGCCAGTAGTGTTAGTCAGAGCAATCAGCCCCAGCATTTT